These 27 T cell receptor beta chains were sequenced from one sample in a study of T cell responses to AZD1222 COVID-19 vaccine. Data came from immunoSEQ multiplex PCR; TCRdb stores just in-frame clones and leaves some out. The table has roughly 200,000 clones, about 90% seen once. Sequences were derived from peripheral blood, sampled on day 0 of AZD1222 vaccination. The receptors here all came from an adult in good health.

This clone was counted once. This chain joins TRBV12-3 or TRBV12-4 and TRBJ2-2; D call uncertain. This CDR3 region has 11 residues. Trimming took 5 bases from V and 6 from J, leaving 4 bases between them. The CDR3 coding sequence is TGTGCCAGCAGTCGTGCCGGGGAGCTGTTTTTT. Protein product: CASSRAGELFF.

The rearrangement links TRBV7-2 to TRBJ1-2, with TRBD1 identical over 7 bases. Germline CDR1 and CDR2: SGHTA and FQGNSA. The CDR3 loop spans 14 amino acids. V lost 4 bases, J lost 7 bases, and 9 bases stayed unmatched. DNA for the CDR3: TGTGCCAGCAGCTCCGCTGGGCAGGGGGTTGGCTACACCTTC. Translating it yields CASSSAGQGVGYTF.

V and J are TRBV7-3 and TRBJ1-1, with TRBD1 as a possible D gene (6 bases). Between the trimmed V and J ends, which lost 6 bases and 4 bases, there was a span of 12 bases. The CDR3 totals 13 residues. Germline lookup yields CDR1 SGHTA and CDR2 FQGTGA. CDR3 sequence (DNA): TGTGCCAGCAGGCAGACAGGCTCCACTGAAGCTTTCTTT. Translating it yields CASRQTGSTEAFF.

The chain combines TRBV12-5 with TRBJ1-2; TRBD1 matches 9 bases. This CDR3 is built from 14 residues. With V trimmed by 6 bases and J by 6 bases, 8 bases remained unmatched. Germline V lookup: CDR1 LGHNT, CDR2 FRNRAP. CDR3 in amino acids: CASGNYRTGDGYTF. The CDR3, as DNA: TGTGCTAGTGGCAACTATCGGACAGGGGATGGCTACACCTTC.

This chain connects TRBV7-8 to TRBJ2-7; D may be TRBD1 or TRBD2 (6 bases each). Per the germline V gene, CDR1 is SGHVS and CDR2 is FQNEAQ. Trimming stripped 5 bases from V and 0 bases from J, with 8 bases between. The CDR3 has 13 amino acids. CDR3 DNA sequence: TGTGCCAGCAGCAGGGGGGCCTCCTACGAGCAGTACTTC. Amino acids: CASSRGASYEQYF.

The CDR3 loop is CASSGQGIYGYTF. CDR3 nucleotides: TGTGCCAGCAGCGGACAGGGAATCTATGGCTACACCTTC. This chain connects TRBV7-8 to TRBJ1-2; 8 bases fit TRBD1. Trimming at V came to 5 bases and at J to 4 bases, leaving 3 bases not matched to a gene. Looked up from germline, CDR1 is SGHVS and CDR2 is FQNEAQ. This CDR3 has 13 residues.

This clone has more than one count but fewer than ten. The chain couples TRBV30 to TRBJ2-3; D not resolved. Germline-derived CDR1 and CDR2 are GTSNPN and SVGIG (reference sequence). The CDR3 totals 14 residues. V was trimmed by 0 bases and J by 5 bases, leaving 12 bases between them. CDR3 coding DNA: TGTGCCTGGAGTGTACGCCCATCCCAAGATACGCAGTATTTT. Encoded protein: CAWSVRPSQDTQYF. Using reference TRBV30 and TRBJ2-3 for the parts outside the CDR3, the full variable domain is SQTIHQWPATLVQPVGSPLSLECTVEGTSNPNLYWYRQAAGRGLQLLFYSVGIGQISSEVPQNLSASRPQDRQFILSSKKLLLSDSGFYLCAWSVRPSQDTQYFGPGTRLTVL.

The DNA of the CDR3 is TGTGCCAGCAGCTCCAATACCTACGAGCAGTACTTC. Translating it yields CASSSNTYEQYF. The chain couples TRBV5-4 to TRBJ2-7; D unresolved. Germline-derived CDR1 and CDR2 are SGHNT and YYREEE (reference sequence). With 3 bases removed from V and 2 bases from J, the gap between germline ends came to 6 bases. CDR3 length equals 12 residues.

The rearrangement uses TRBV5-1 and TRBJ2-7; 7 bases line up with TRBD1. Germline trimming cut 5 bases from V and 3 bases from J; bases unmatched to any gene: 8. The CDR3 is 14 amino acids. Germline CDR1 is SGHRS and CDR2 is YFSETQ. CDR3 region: CASSPGTESYEQYF. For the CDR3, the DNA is TGCGCCAGCAGTCCCGGGACAGAGAGCTACGAGCAGTACTTC.

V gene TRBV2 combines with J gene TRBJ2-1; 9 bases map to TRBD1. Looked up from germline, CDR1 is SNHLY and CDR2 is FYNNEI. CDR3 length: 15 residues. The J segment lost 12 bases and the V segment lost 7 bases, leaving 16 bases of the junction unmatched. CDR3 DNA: TGTGCCAGCAACGAGCGAGGACAGGGGCTACGGTCGCAGTTCTTC. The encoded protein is CASNERGQGLRSQFF.

The CDR3 sequence is CASSTPRAGKRTDTQYF. The CDR3, as DNA: TGTGCCAGTAGTACCCCCCGGGCGGGTAAGCGCACAGATACGCAGTATTTT. The chain employs TRBV19 and TRBJ2-3, with D possibly TRBD2 on 5 matching bases. The CDR3 totals 17 residues. Trimming left V 4 bases short and J 1 base short, with 18 bases between. The germline CDR1 and CDR2 sequences are LNHDA and SQIVND (reference sequence).

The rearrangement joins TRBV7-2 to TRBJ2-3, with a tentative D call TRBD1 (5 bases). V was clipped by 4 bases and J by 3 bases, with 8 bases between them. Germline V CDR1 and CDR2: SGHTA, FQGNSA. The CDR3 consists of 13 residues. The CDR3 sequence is CASSSDRTDTQYF. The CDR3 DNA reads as TGTGCCAGCAGCTCAGACAGAACAGATACGCAGTATTTT.

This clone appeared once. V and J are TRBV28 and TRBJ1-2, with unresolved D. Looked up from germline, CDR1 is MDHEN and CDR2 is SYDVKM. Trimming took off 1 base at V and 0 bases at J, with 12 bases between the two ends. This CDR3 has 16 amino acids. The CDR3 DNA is TGTGCCAGCAGTTTATTGGTGATGACATCTAACTATGGCTACACCTTC. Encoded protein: CASSLLVMTSNYGYTF.

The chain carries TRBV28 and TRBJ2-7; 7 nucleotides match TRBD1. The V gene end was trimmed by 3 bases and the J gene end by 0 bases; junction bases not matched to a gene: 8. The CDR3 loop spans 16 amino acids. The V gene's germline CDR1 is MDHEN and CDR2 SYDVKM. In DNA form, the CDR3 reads TGTGCCAGCAGTTTTCCCGGACAGGCAAACTCCTACGAGCAGTACTTC. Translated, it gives CASSFPGQANSYEQYF.

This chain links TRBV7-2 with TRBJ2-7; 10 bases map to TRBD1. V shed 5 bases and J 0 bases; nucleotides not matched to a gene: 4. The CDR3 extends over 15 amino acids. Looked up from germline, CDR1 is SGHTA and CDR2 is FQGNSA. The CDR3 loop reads CASSPWTGGSYEQYF. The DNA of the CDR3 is TGTGCCAGCAGCCCCTGGACAGGGGGCTCCTACGAGCAGTACTTC.

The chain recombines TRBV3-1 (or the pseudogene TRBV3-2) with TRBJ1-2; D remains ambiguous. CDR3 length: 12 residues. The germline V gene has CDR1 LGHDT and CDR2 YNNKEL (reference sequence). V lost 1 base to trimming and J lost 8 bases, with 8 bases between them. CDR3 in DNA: TGTGCCAGCAGCCAAGGAGGTGGGGGCTACACCTTC. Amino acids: CASSQGGGGYTF.

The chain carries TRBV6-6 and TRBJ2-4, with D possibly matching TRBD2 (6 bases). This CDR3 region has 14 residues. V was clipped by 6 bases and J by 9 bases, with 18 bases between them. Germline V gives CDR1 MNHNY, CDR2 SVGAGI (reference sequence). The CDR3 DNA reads TGTGCCAGCAGCCCCCCGGCGGCGGGGAGCATTCAGTACTTC. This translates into CASSPPAAGSIQYF.

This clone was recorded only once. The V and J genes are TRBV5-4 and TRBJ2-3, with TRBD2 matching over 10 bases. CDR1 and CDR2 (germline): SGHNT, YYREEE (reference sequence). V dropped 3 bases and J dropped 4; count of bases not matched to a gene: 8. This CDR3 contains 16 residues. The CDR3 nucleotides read TGTGCCAGCAGCTCTGGAGCGGGGGGGCTCGCAGATACGCAGTATTTT. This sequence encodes CASSSGAGGLADTQYF.

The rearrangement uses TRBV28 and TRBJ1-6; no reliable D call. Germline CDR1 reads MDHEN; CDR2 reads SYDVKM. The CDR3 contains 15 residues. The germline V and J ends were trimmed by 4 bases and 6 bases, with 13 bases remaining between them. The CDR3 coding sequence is TGTGCCAGCAGTTCGACCGGTGGGCTTAATTCACCCCTCCACTTT. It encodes CASSSTGGLNSPLHF.

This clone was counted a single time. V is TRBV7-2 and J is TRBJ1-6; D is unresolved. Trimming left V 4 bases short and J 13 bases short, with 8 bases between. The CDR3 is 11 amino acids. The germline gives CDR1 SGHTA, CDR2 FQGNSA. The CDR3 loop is CASSYASPLHF. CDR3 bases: TGTGCCAGCAGCTACGCTTCTCCCCTCCACTTT.

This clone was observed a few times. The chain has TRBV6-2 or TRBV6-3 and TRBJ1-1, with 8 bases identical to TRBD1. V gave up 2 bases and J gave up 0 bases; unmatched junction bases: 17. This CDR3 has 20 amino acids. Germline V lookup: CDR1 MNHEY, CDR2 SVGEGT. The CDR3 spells CASSYDGEWGQAALNTEAFF. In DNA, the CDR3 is TGTGCCAGCAGTTACGATGGGGAGTGGGGACAGGCCGCATTGAACACTGAAGCTTTCTTT.

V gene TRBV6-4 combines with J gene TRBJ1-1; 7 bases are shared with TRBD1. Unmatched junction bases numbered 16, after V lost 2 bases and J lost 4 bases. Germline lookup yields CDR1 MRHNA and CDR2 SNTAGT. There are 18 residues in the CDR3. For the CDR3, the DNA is TGTGCCAGCAGTGACCAGCCTAATATAGGGGGCTGGGGCACTGAAGCTTTCTTT. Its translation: CASSDQPNIGGWGTEAFF.

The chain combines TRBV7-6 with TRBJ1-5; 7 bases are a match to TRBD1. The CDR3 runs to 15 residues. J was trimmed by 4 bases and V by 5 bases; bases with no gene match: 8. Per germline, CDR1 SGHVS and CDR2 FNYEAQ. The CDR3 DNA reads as TGTGCCAGCAGCCCGACAGGGCGCCTTAATCAGCCCCAGCATTTT. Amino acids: CASSPTGRLNQPQHF. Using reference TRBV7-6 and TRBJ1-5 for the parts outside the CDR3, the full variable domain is GAGVSQSPRYKVTKRGQDVALRCDPISGHVSLYWYRQALGQGPEFLTYFNYEAQQDKSGLPNDRFSAERPEGSISTLTIQRTEQRDSAMYRCASSPTGRLNQPQHFGDGTRLSIL.

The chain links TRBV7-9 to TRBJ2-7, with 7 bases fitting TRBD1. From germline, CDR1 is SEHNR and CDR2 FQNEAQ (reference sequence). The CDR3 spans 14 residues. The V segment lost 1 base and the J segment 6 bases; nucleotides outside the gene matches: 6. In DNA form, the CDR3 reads TGTGCCAGCAGCTTAGGGGGGACAGAACGCGAGCAGTACTTC. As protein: CASSLGGTEREQYF.

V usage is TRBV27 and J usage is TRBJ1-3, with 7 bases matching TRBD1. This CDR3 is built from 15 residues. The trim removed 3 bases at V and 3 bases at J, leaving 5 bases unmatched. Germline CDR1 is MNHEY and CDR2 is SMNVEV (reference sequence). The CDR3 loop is CASSLGGGNGNTIYF. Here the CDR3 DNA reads TGTGCCAGCAGTTTGGGAGGGGGCAATGGAAACACCATATATTTT.

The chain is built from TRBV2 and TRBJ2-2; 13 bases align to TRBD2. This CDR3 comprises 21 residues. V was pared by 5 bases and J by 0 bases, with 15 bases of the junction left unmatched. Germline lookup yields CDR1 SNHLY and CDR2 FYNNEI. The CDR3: CASSHHSGTSGAPANTGELFF. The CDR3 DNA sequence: TGTGCCAGCAGTCATCACTCCGGGACTAGCGGGGCTCCAGCGAACACCGGGGAGCTGTTTTTT.

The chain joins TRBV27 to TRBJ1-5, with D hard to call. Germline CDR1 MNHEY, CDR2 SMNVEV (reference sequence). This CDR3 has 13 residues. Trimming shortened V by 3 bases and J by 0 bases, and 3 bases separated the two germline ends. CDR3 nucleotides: TGTGCCAGCAGTTTCTCTAGCAATCAGCCCCAGCATTTT. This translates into CASSFSSNQPQHF.